This T cell receptor (beta chain) came from a study of beta chain features in type 1 diabetes. Looking at the study overall: Healthy donors resembled patients in age, gender and cell yields. Findings of the study overall: PCR might preferentially amplify shorter templates, equally in patients and controls. In all four CD4+ subsets, TCRB CDR3 length was significantly, moderately reduced in type 1 diabetes. It was not settled here whether HLA type affects TCRB rearrangement.

This clone was seen a handful of times. Its matching antigen is unknown. V lost 3 bases and J 4 bases, leaving 13 bases between the germline ends. The germline CDR1 and CDR2 sequences are MNHEY and SMNVEV (reference sequence). The CDR3 consists of 16 residues. Expressed TCRB transcripts were sequenced, since all the RNA that had been isolated was reverse transcribed. The protocol was immunoSEQ multiplex PCR, while the TCRdb copy is restricted to in-frame clones and leaves out a portion. The data show some 150,000 clones, with roughly a tenth seen just once and roughly 1.4% held by the top ten. The TCR sequence derives from a young man in good health. The chain joins TRBV27 to TRBJ1-6; D perhaps matches TRBD1 (6 bases). The sequenced sample was naive CD4+ T cells from blood. The CDR3 loop reads CASSFSSRGYNSPLHF. CDR3 coding DNA: TGTGCCAGCAGTTTCTCATCGAGGGGGTATAATTCACCCCTCCACTTT.